Following are 28 T cell receptor beta chains from one sample sequenced in a study of glioma-infiltrating T cells. The iRepertoire nested amplicon-rescue multiplex PCR amplified TCR alpha and beta CDR3s from RNA. TCRdb fed the multiplex PCR reads into MiXCR, producing one record per CDR3 protein. The data contain more than 300,000 distinct CDR3 sequences, 35% to 45% of them singletons. The sample comprised glioma tissue, nonneoplastic brain tissue, or PBMCs (not recorded which). The receptor source for this set is a human donor with low-grade glioma or glioblastoma, undergoing nonglioma brain surgery, or in good health (not recorded which).

V usage is TRBV27 and J usage is TRBJ2-3; the D is unclear. The germline CDR1 and CDR2 sequences are MNHEY and SMNVEV (reference sequence). The V end lost 5 bases, the J end lost 5 bases, and 8 bases lay between the germline ends. This CDR3 has 12 amino acids. This chain's CDR3 is CASSPAQDTQYF. The CDR3 DNA reads TGTGCCAGCAGTCCCGCCCAAGATACGCAGTATTTT.

This clonotype was seen a few times. This rearrangement joins TRBV7-9 to TRBJ2-1; 11 nucleotides agree with TRBD1. Germline V lookup: CDR1 SEHNR, CDR2 FQNEAQ (reference sequence). The CDR3 totals 16 residues. The junction had 10 bases not matched to a gene; V was cut back by 5 bases and J by 7 bases. The CDR3 loop reads CASSGKGQGGWNEQFF. For the CDR3, the DNA is TGTGCCAGCAGCGGAAAGGGACAGGGGGGTTGGAATGAGCAGTTCTTC.

As for this clonotype: Because the CDR3 is missing its conserved closing phenylalanine or tryptophan, this is likely a read error. The DNA is left out, because the CDR3 cannot be placed on it with certainty; the CDR3 is given as TCRdb lists it. The CDR3 is CSARDGAGGGFL. This chain connects TRBV20-1 to TRBJ2-1; the table calls TRBD2, which could not be checked here. The CDR3 length equals 12 residues, ends included. Germline CDR1 DFQATT, CDR2 SNEGSKA (reference sequence).

This clonotype turned up a few times. The genes are TRBV24-1 and TRBJ2-1; D is unresolved. V lost 3 bases and J 7 bases, leaving 12 bases between the germline ends. Germline-derived CDR1 and CDR2 are KGHDR and SFDVKD. CDR3 size: 14 residues. CDR3 in DNA: TGTGCCACCAGTGATCCCGGATCGATTAATGAGCAGTTCTTC. It is translated as CATSDPGSINEQFF.

This clonotype has just a few counts. This chain uses TRBV28 with TRBJ1-5; unclear D gene. Between the trimmed V and J ends, which lost 8 bases and 0 bases, there was a span of 17 bases. Germline lookup yields CDR1 MDHEN and CDR2 SYDVKM. This CDR3 region has 16 residues. The CDR3 nucleotides are TGTGCCAGCGCATGGACCGATCAAAATAGCAATCAGCCCCAGCATTTT. Protein: CASAWTDQNSNQPQHF.

This chain uses TRBV20-1 with TRBJ2-5; no firm D call. The CDR3 is 13 residues long. Per the germline V gene, CDR1 is DFQATT and CDR2 is SNEGSKA (reference sequence). V was cut by 6 bases and J by 1 base, with 12 bases left in between. In nucleotides, the CDR3 is TGCAGTGCGTTCAGGTCACCCCAAGAGACCCAGTACTTC. This codes for CSAFRSPQETQYF.

This clonotype was counted many times. The rearrangement joins TRBV15 to TRBJ2-1, with D perhaps matching TRBD2 (6 bases). CDR3 length equals 16 residues. Trimming pared 5 bases from V and 0 bases from J, leaving 14 bases between. Looked up from germline, CDR1 is LNHNV and CDR2 is YYDKDF (reference sequence). This chain's CDR3 is CATSSSDSTSYNEQFF. DNA of the CDR3: TGTGCCACCAGCTCTAGCGATTCCACCTCCTACAATGAGCAGTTCTTC.

This clonotype was detected only a few times. V is TRBV7-2 and J is TRBJ1-1; a weak D match, TRBD1 (5 bases). Trimming removed 1 base from V and 1 base from J, with 10 bases in between. This CDR3 has 15 residues. From germline, CDR1 is SGHTA and CDR2 FQGNSA. The CDR3 sequence is CASSLVGRANTEAFF. The DNA of the CDR3 is TGTGCCAGCAGCTTAGTTGGCAGGGCGAACACTGAAGCTTTCTTT.

The table lists this clonotype with many counts. The chain joins TRBV27 to TRBJ1-6; no reliable D call. There are 13 residues in the CDR3. Trimming took 5 bases from V and 4 from J, leaving 6 bases between them. Looked up from germline, CDR1 is MNHEY and CDR2 is SMNVEV (reference sequence). The CDR3 loop is CASSPHYNSPLHF. For the CDR3, the DNA is TGTGCCAGCAGTCCACATTATAATTCACCCCTCCACTTT.

This clonotype was seen a few times. CDR3 sequence (DNA): TGTGCCAGCAGTGCGAGCGGGAGGGCCCAGGGTGGCGATGAGCAGTTCTTC. Translated, it gives CASSASGRAQGGDEQFF. The chain carries TRBV2 and TRBJ2-1; 10 nucleotides agree with TRBD2. Trimming at V came to 4 bases and at J to 8 bases, leaving 14 bases not matched to a gene. This CDR3 is 17 amino acids long. In germline, CDR1 is SNHLY, CDR2 FYNNEI.

This clonotype was seen many times. The rearrangement links TRBV28 to TRBJ2-7, with D unclear. Germline V lookup: CDR1 MDHEN, CDR2 SYDVKM. CDR3 length equals 15 residues. V lost 5 bases and J 7 bases, leaving 21 bases between the germline ends. In nucleotides, the CDR3 is TGTGCCAGCAGTCTTCAAGGGCCAGGCACTCGAGAGCAGTACTTC. This sequence encodes CASSLQGPGTREQYF.

The chain combines TRBV28 with TRBJ2-3, with 14 bases lining up with TRBD2. The CDR3 contains 16 residues. J was trimmed by 6 bases and V by 5 bases; bases with no gene match: 7. Germline V gives CDR1 MDHEN, CDR2 SYDVKM. This CDR3 reads CASSSPGTSGSDTQYF. The CDR3 DNA reads as TGTGCCAGCAGTAGCCCCGGGACTAGCGGGAGTGATACGCAGTATTTT.

About this clonotype: Its ends do not fully match the called genes, so a read error is possible. The chain recombines TRBV15 with TRBJ2-3, with 7 bases fitting TRBD2. This CDR3 comprises 17 residues. Per germline, CDR1 LNHNV and CDR2 YYDKDF (reference sequence). The CDR3: CASSPSFREASTDTQYF. CDR3 sequence (DNA): TGTGCCAGCAGCCCGAGTTTCCGGGAGGCCAGCACAGATACGCAGTATTTT.

This clonotype appeared a few times. The rearrangement links TRBV20-1 to TRBJ2-3, with no clear D. The CDR3 sequence is 14 residues long. Germline V lookup: CDR1 DFQATT, CDR2 SNEGSKA (reference sequence). Trimming took 3 bases from V and 4 from J, leaving 14 bases between them. The CDR3 DNA sequence: TGCAGTGCTAGTGGTTCAGGAGCATCAGATACGCAGTATTTT. Its translation: CSASGSGASDTQYF.

This clonotype has a handful of counts. V usage is TRBV3-1 and J usage is TRBJ2-7; D may be TRBD1 or TRBD2 (5 bases each). This CDR3 is 15 amino acids long. The V end was cut by 0 bases, the J end by 3 bases, with 12 bases between. CDR1 and CDR2 from the germline V gene are LGHDT and YNNKEL (reference sequence). CDR3 protein: CASSQERRGVYEQYF. CDR3 DNA: TGTGCCAGCAGCCAAGAAAGGCGAGGGGTCTACGAGCAGTACTTC.

This clonotype occurred a few times. The chain has TRBV6-2 or TRBV6-3 and TRBJ2-1; TRBD2 aligns across 7 bases. V lost 2 bases to trimming and J lost 6 bases; unmatched junction nucleotides: 4. The length of the CDR3 is 14 residues. Germline V gene data show CDR1 as MNHEY and CDR2 as SVGEGT. CDR3 nucleotide sequence: TGTGCCAGCAGTTACGGACTAGAAGGCAATGAGCAGTTCTTC. Protein sequence: CASSYGLEGNEQFF.

The rearrangement links TRBV20-1 to TRBJ2-2; tentatively, D is TRBD1 or TRBD2 (5 bases each). Germline lookup yields CDR1 DFQATT and CDR2 SNEGSKA (reference sequence). The CDR3 covers 13 residues. The V and J ends lost 2 bases and 6 bases respectively, with 10 bases between them. The CDR3 sequence: CSARLRGAGELFF. The CDR3 DNA reads TGCAGTGCTAGATTGAGGGGCGCCGGGGAGCTGTTTTTT.

With regard to this clonotype: A read error may produce the germline difference seen at one junction end. The chain carries TRBV28 and TRBJ1-5; D gene unclear. The length of the CDR3 is 17 residues. The germline CDR1 and CDR2 sequences are MDHEN and SYDVKM. CDR3 in amino acids: CASSLLRHMLSNQPQNF. CDR3 sequence (DNA): TGTGCCAGCAGTTTATTACGACATATGTTAAGCAATCAGCCCCAGAATTTT.

V gene TRBV9 combines with J gene TRBJ2-7, with D tentatively TRBD1 (6 bases). The CDR3 is made up of 14 amino acids. Germline V gives CDR1 SGDLS, CDR2 YYNGEE. V shed 4 bases and J shed 7 bases, with 18 bases lying between them. In DNA form, the CDR3 reads TGTGCCAGCAGCACCGGGACACGGGGCGAGGAGCAGTACTTC. Amino acid sequence: CASSTGTRGEEQYF. The variable domain in full, completed from reference TRBV9 and TRBJ2-7, reads DSGVTQTPKHLITATGQRVTLRCSPRSGDLSVYWYQQSLDQGLQFLIQYYNGEERAKGNILERFSAQQFPDLHSELNLSSLELGDSALYFCASSTGTRGEEQYFGPGTRLTVT.

CDR3 sequence: CASTPGQGGRGVGYTF. The CDR3 nucleotides read TGTGCCAGCACCCCGGGACAGGGTGGTCGCGGCGTTGGCTACACCTTC. The chain links TRBV27 to TRBJ1-2; 9 bases line up with TRBD1. Germline V gives CDR1 MNHEY, CDR2 SMNVEV (reference sequence). The J segment lost 7 bases and the V segment lost 7 bases, leaving 16 bases of the junction unmatched. There are 16 residues in the CDR3.

The chain employs TRBV4-1 and TRBJ2-3; no clear D gene. From germline, CDR1 is MGHRA and CDR2 YSYEKL. V lost 2 bases, J lost 8 bases, and 23 bases lay in between. The CDR3 runs to 17 residues. CDR3 sequence (DNA): TGCGCCAGCAGCCAAACCGCCACTTTAAGGGCAAGGGCTACGCAGTATTTT. Translating it yields CASSQTATLRARATQYF.

In regard to this clonotype: Just one base apart from a much larger clone, this may be a read error. The chain joins TRBV28 to TRBJ2-7; 8 bases are shared with TRBD1. The length of the CDR3 is 16 residues. Germline-derived CDR1 and CDR2 are MDHEN and SYDVKM. The CDR3 coding sequence is TGTGCCAGCATAGCAGGGGGCGCCGGGCAACCCTACAAGCAGTACTTC. This gives the protein CASIAGGAGQPYKQYF.

At least ten counts were recorded for this clonotype. The rearrangement links TRBV6-1 to TRBJ2-2; TRBD2 might be the D (6 bases). In germline, CDR1 is MNHNS, CDR2 SASEGT. The ends were cut back, 10 bases at V and 1 base at J, with 13 bases in the middle. This CDR3 region has 14 residues. The CDR3 nucleotides read TGTGCCACCGCGATGGGGGGGAACACCGGGGAGCTGTTTTTT. This encodes CATAMGGNTGELFF.

As concerns this clonotype: A much bigger clone sits one base away, suggesting this may be a read error. The chain has TRBV25-1 and TRBJ2-7; D assignment may be TRBD1 or TRBD2 (5 bases each). CDR3 length: 13 amino acids. V lost 8 bases and J lost 2, with 13 bases in between. Germline V gene sequence: CDR1 MGHDK, CDR2 SYGVNS. CDR3 coding DNA: TGTGCCAGCGGCAGAGGGGACGCCTACGAGCAGTACTTC. Protein: CASGRGDAYEQYF.

This clonotype was seen ten or more times. This chain connects TRBV27 to TRBJ1-4; D perhaps matches TRBD1 (5 bases). The CDR3 extends over 12 amino acids. Per germline, CDR1 MNHEY and CDR2 SMNVEV (reference sequence). With 8 bases removed from V and 8 bases from J, the gap between germline ends came to 12 bases. The CDR3 DNA is TGTGCCAGCGTACGGAGGGGAGAAAAACTGTTTTTT. Its translation is CASVRRGEKLFF.

This clonotype was observed at least ten times. The gene calls are TRBV20-1 and TRBJ2-3, with D hard to call. The ends were cut back, 0 bases at V and 3 bases at J, with 7 bases in the middle. The V gene's germline CDR1 is DFQATT and CDR2 SNEGSKA (reference sequence). The length of the CDR3 is 13 residues. CDR3 in amino acids: CSARDGPTDTQYF. The DNA of the CDR3 is TGCAGTGCTAGAGATGGCCCGACAGATACGCAGTATTTT.

Turning to this clonotype: With a much larger clone just one base away, this may be a read error. This rearrangement joins TRBV4-1 to TRBJ1-6; no firm D call. This CDR3 comprises 15 residues. From germline, CDR1 is MGHRA and CDR2 YSYEKL. In DNA, the CDR3 is TGCGCCAGCAGCCAAGATCTCGGGTTAAATTCACACCTCCACTTT. Translated: CASSQDLGLNSHLHF.

CDR3 loop: CASRDPGQGASGELFF. In DNA form, the CDR3 reads TGTGCCAGCAGAGACCCGGGACAGGGAGCCTCCGGGGAGCTGTTTTTT. This sequence joins TRBV28 and TRBJ2-2; 9 nucleotides agree with TRBD1. The trim removed 6 bases at V and 6 bases at J, leaving 11 bases unmatched. Germline V gene lookup returns CDR1 MDHEN and CDR2 SYDVKM. The CDR3 is 16 amino acids.